The 14 T cell receptor beta chains presented below share a single source sample, sequenced in a study of identical twins. A single record per CDR3 protein comes from TCRdb applying MiXCR to the 5' RACE reads. The sample has 500,000 to 550,000 distinct CDR3 sequences, 22% seen once. These sequences were also reported in another study, on T cells expressing NK-cell markers.

The sequenced sample consisted of CD4+ T cells sorted from blood. These receptor sequences come from a woman aged 18-29 years in good health.

The chain carries TRBV14 and TRBJ1-1, with a tentative D call TRBD1 (6 bases). Germline V gene data show CDR1 as SGHDN and CDR2 as FVKESK. Trimming took off 3 bases at V and 3 bases at J, with 11 bases between the two ends. This CDR3 has 14 amino acids. The CDR3 reads CASSQVQGYTEAFF. The CDR3 nucleotides read TGTGCCAGCAGCCAGGTCCAGGGGTACACTGAAGCTTTCTTT.

V usage is TRBV4-1 and J usage is TRBJ2-2, with 14 bases fitting TRBD2. The CDR3 is made up of 18 amino acids. Per germline, CDR1 MGHRA and CDR2 YSYEKL. V dropped 3 bases and J dropped 1; count of bases not matched to a gene: 4. As DNA, the CDR3 is TGCGCCAGCAGCCACCGGACTAGCGGGAGGAAGAACACCGGGGAGCTGTTTTTT. Encoded protein: CASSHRTSGRKNTGELFF.

This clonotype was counted between two and nine times. The chain recombines TRBV7-2 with TRBJ2-3, with 10 bases fitting TRBD2. CDR1 SGHTA and CDR2 FQGNSA come from the germline V gene. After removal of 5 bases from V and 3 bases from J, the junction contained 11 bases not matched to a gene. The CDR3 has 17 residues. CDR3 DNA sequence: TGTGCCAGCAGCCCCAACCGACTAGCGGGCCAGACAGATACGCAGTATTTT. Translating it yields CASSPNRLAGQTDTQYF.

The rearrangement links TRBV11-1 to TRBJ2-1, with D tentatively TRBD2 (5 bases). Germline lookup yields CDR1 SGHAT and CDR2 FQDESV (reference sequence). The CDR3 totals 14 residues. V was trimmed by 3 bases and J by 5 bases, leaving 11 bases between them. DNA for the CDR3: TGTGCCAGCAGCTTTATGCTAGCCAACAATGAGCAGTTCTTC. It encodes CASSFMLANNEQFF. Full variable domain (rest looked up from reference TRBV11-1 and TRBJ2-1): EAEVAQSPRYKITEKSQAVAFWCDPISGHATLYWYRQILGQGPELLVQFQDESVVDDSQLPKDRFSAERLKGVDSTLKIQPAELGDSAMYLCASSFMLANNEQFFGPGTRLTVL.

The chain employs TRBV5-1 and TRBJ2-3; no firm D call. Germline V gives CDR1 SGHRS, CDR2 YFSETQ. The CDR3 has 13 residues. V lost 5 bases, J lost 4 bases, and 11 bases lay in between. The CDR3: CASSVKGADTQYF. For the CDR3, the DNA is TGCGCCAGCAGTGTTAAGGGTGCAGATACGCAGTATTTT.

There are a few counts of this clonotype. This chain links TRBV5-1 with TRBJ2-1, with D tentatively TRBD2 (6 bases). V dropped 0 bases and J dropped 6 bases, with 13 bases sitting between them. CDR3 length: 15 residues. The germline CDR1 and CDR2 sequences are SGHRS and YFSETQ. For the CDR3, the DNA is TGCGCCAGCAGCTTGGTTGGTACTAGCTTCAATGAGCAGTTCTTC. This codes for CASSLVGTSFNEQFF.

The chain uses TRBV7-6 and TRBJ2-3; TRBD1 aligns across 8 bases. Germline V CDR1 and CDR2: SGHVS, FNYEAQ. V gave up 5 bases and J gave up 5 bases; unmatched junction bases: 9. The CDR3 spans 15 residues. The CDR3 is CASSPWTGFEDTQYF. Here the CDR3 DNA reads TGTGCCAGCAGCCCCTGGACAGGGTTTGAAGATACGCAGTATTTT.

J is TRBJ2-4 and V is TRBV6-5; D might be TRBD1 or TRBD2, each matching 5 bases. This CDR3 is 12 amino acids long. V was clipped by 8 bases and J by 0 bases, with 5 bases between them. Germline CDR1 reads MNHEY; CDR2 reads SVGAGI. As DNA, the CDR3 is TGTGCCAGCGGGACAGCCAAAAACATTCAGTACTTC. Protein: CASGTAKNIQYF.

This clonotype has more than one count but fewer than ten. The gene calls are TRBV20-1 and TRBJ2-5; 7 bases are shared with TRBD2. The CDR3 spans 13 residues. CDR1 and CDR2 from the germline V gene are DFQATT and SNEGSKA (reference sequence). After removal of 3 bases from V and 2 bases from J, the junction contained 3 bases not matched to a gene. The CDR3 nucleotides read TGCAGTGCTAGCCAGCGGGAACAAGAGACCCAGTACTTC. Protein sequence: CSASQREQETQYF.

This clonotype was seen more than once but under ten times. As DNA, the CDR3 is TGTGCCAGCAGCTTAGATCGCACATCGGGAGAGCAGTACTTC. Protein sequence: CASSLDRTSGEQYF. The chain is built from TRBV7-2 and TRBJ2-7; a possible D gene is TRBD2 (5 bases). V gave up 1 base and J gave up 7 bases, with 14 bases separating them. CDR3 length: 14 residues. The germline CDR1 and CDR2 sequences are SGHTA and FQGNSA.

The CDR3 DNA reads TGCGCCAGCATTGGGGCGACAGAAGTCCAGTACTTC. Residues: CASIGATEVQYF. This rearrangement joins TRBV5-1 to TRBJ2-5; TRBD1 is a possible D gene (5 bases). Germline assignment: CDR1 SGHRS and CDR2 YFSETQ. There are 12 residues in the CDR3. Trimming left V 6 bases short and J 10 bases short, with 16 bases between.

This clonotype was observed at least ten times. The CDR3 spells CSAPGTYNEQFF. In nucleotides, the CDR3 is TGCAGTGCACCCGGGACATATAATGAGCAGTTCTTC. This sequence joins TRBV20-1 and TRBJ2-1; a possible D gene is TRBD1 (6 bases). Germline loops: CDR1 DFQATT, CDR2 SNEGSKA (reference sequence). Trimming took 6 bases from V and 7 from J, leaving 13 bases between them. This CDR3 contains 12 residues.

This clonotype is a singleton in its sample. The V and J genes are TRBV6-1 and TRBJ1-2; unclear D gene. The ends were cut back, 6 bases at V and 4 bases at J, with 24 bases in the middle. This CDR3 has 17 amino acids. The V gene's germline CDR1 is MNHNS and CDR2 SASEGT. CDR3 DNA: TGTGCCAGCAGGGGTGATGGCCAGCCCCCCTCGGCCTATGGCTACACCTTC. It is translated as CASRGDGQPPSAYGYTF.

This clonotype was counted ten times or more. V and J are TRBV20-1 and TRBJ2-7; TRBD1 aligns across 10 bases. The CDR3 length is 15 residues. Per germline, CDR1 DFQATT and CDR2 SNEGSKA (reference sequence). The J segment lost 4 bases and the V segment lost 3 bases, leaving 9 bases of the junction unmatched. In DNA, the CDR3 is TGCAGTGCTAGCCGTACCGGGACAGGGGTATACGAGCAGTACTTC. As protein: CSASRTGTGVYEQYF.